Following are 15 T cell receptor beta chains from one sample sequenced in a study of cytomegalovirus exposure and HLA in healthy donors. The study ran its PCR with 60 Vbeta and 13 Jbeta primers. The table came from immunoSEQ multiplex PCR; TCRdb's copy has only in-frame clones and leaves some out. The data show roughly 43,000 clones, about 80% seen once. The sequenced sample consisted of PBMCs. Source of these receptors: a man aged 25 to 40 in good health and CMV-seronegative.

This clone was counted a few times. V gene TRBV10-1 combines with J gene TRBJ1-2; D possibly corresponds to TRBD1 (6 bases). Germline assignment: CDR1 WNHNN and CDR2 SYGVQD (reference sequence). The CDR3 is made up of 13 amino acids. V shed 3 bases and J shed 8 bases, with 13 bases lying between them. CDR3 in amino acids: CASSEGGTGGYTF. CDR3 bases: TGCGCCAGCAGTGAAGGGGGTACGGGAGGCTACACCTTC.

V usage is TRBV9 and J usage is TRBJ2-3; a possible D gene is TRBD2 (5 bases). V lost 0 bases and J lost 0, with 8 bases in between. The CDR3 spans 15 residues. The V gene's germline CDR1 is SGDLS and CDR2 YYNGEE. In DNA form, the CDR3 reads TGTGCCAGCAGCGTAGGGAGCGGTAGCACAGATACGCAGTATTTT. Residues: CASSVGSGSTDTQYF. The full variable domain, rest sourced from reference TRBV9 and TRBJ2-3, is DSGVTQTPKHLITATGQRVTLRCSPRSGDLSVYWYQQSLDQGLQFLIQYYNGEERAKGNILERFSAQQFPDLHSELNLSSLELGDSALYFCASSVGSGSTDTQYFGPGTRLTVL.

This clone was seen once. The gene calls are TRBV28 and TRBJ1-2, with 7 nucleotides matching TRBD1. V trimming: 4 bases; J trimming: 8 bases; junction bases outside the gene matches: 10. The CDR3 extends over 14 amino acids. Germline assignment: CDR1 MDHEN and CDR2 SYDVKM. The CDR3 DNA reads as TGTGCCAGCAGTTCCGGGGGACAGTTGACCGGCTACACCTTC. This codes for CASSSGGQLTGYTF.

This clone was counted between two and nine times. The V and J genes are TRBV18 and TRBJ2-1; D possibly corresponds to TRBD2 (5 bases). CDR3 length: 15 residues. V lost 8 bases and J 7 bases, leaving 21 bases between the germline ends. Germline V gene sequence: CDR1 KGHSH, CDR2 LQKENI. This chain's CDR3 is CASHGRAASVNEQFF. The CDR3, as DNA: TGTGCCAGCCACGGGCGGGCGGCATCGGTTAATGAGCAGTTCTTC.

The V gene is TRBV10-3, the J gene TRBJ2-7, with 12 bases aligning to TRBD1. V was pared by 3 bases and J by 4 bases, with 16 bases of the junction left unmatched. Germline CDR1 ENHRY, CDR2 SYGVKD. The CDR3 has 19 amino acids. DNA for the CDR3: TGTGCCATCAGTGAATCCGGGACAGGGGGCGGTAGGGCCAGATACGAGCAGTACTTC. Its protein product is CAISESGTGGGRARYEQYF.

V usage is TRBV6-5 and J usage is TRBJ2-7; tentative D call: TRBD1 (5 bases). The CDR3 is 15 residues long. Trimming took 6 bases from V and 5 from J, leaving 20 bases between them. Germline V gene lookup returns CDR1 MNHEY and CDR2 SVGAGI. This CDR3 is CASSSRPGSSNEQYF. The CDR3 DNA reads TGTGCCAGCAGCTCAAGGCCAGGGTCGTCTAACGAGCAGTACTTC.

A single count supports this clone. The chain uses TRBV6-5 and TRBJ2-1, with D perhaps TRBD1 (6 bases). The germline CDR1 and CDR2 sequences are MNHEY and SVGAGI. This CDR3 comprises 14 residues. The V end was cut by 5 bases, the J end by 5 bases, with 13 bases between. The CDR3 region is CASSTWTEDNEQFF. The DNA for the CDR3 is TGTGCCAGCAGTACCTGGACAGAGGACAATGAGCAGTTCTTC.

The gene calls are TRBV11-3 and TRBJ2-2; 8 bases are shared with TRBD1. V shed 4 bases and J 3 bases; nucleotides not matched to a gene: 4. The germline V gene encodes CDR1 SGHNT and CDR2 YENEEA. CDR3 length: 15 residues. The CDR3 nucleotides read TGTGCCAGCAGCTCTAGGACAGGGTACACCGGGGAGCTGTTTTTT. Encoded protein: CASSSRTGYTGELFF.

This clone was detected a few times. This chain links TRBV19 with TRBJ1-5, with TRBD1 matching over 9 bases. Unmatched junction bases numbered 9, after V lost 6 bases and J lost 6 bases. The CDR3 runs 15 residues. The germline gives CDR1 LNHDA, CDR2 SQIVND (reference sequence). In DNA form, the CDR3 reads TGTGCCAGTAGCACCGGGACAGGGCGCCTTCAGCCCCAGCATTTT. This codes for CASSTGTGRLQPQHF.

The J gene is TRBJ1-5, the V gene TRBV9; D is uncertain. The CDR3 is 15 amino acids. Trimming took 0 bases from V and 0 from J, leaving 7 bases between them. The germline gives CDR1 SGDLS, CDR2 YYNGEE. The CDR3 loop reads CASSVGSHSNQPQHF. DNA of the CDR3: TGTGCCAGCAGCGTAGGGAGTCATAGCAATCAGCCCCAGCATTTT. The variable domain in full, completed from reference TRBV9 and TRBJ1-5, reads DSGVTQTPKHLITATGQRVTLRCSPRSGDLSVYWYQQSLDQGLQFLIQYYNGEERAKGNILERFSAQQFPDLHSELNLSSLELGDSALYFCASSVGSHSNQPQHFGDGTRLSIL.

V is TRBV6-5 and J is TRBJ2-7; tentative D call: TRBD1 (7 bases). Between the trimmed V and J ends, which lost 6 bases and 5 bases, there was a span of 20 bases. The CDR3 loop spans 15 amino acids. Germline V gene lookup returns CDR1 MNHEY and CDR2 SVGAGI. The CDR3 nucleotides are TGTGCCAGCAGCCCCTCGGAGGGGGCGGTAAACGAGCAGTACTTC. It translates to CASSPSEGAVNEQYF.

For the CDR3, the DNA is TGTGCCAGCTCTCCCAGACAGGGGGCGAACGAGCAGTACTTC. This translates into CASSPRQGANEQYF. The chain links TRBV18 to TRBJ2-7; 10 bases map to TRBD1. Germline values: CDR1 KGHSH, CDR2 LQKENI. This CDR3 comprises 14 residues. Germline trimming cut 6 bases from V and 5 bases from J; bases unmatched to any gene: 7.

V and J are TRBV27 and TRBJ2-1; 10 positions agree with TRBD2. V shed 5 bases and J 1 base; nucleotides not matched to a gene: 11. Germline V CDR1 and CDR2: MNHEY, SMNVEV (reference sequence). CDR3 length: 18 amino acids. Written as DNA, the CDR3 is TGTGCCAGCAGTCCCGCGCGGGCTAGCGGGAGTTCCTACAATGAGCAGTTCTTC. This translates into CASSPARASGSSYNEQFF.

The CDR3 DNA sequence: TGTGCCAGCGGGGACAGGGGAGGAAGAGGTGAGCAGTACTTC. Its protein is CASGDRGGRGEQYF. The gene calls are TRBV7-6 and TRBJ2-5, with TRBD1 identical over 10 bases. From germline, CDR1 is SGHVS and CDR2 FNYEAQ. The CDR3 is made up of 14 amino acids. With 8 bases clipped from V and 11 bases from J, the junction kept 14 bases outside the gene matches.

The rearrangement uses TRBV10-2 and TRBJ2-7; TRBD2 matches at 9 bases. V was pared by 11 bases and J by 6 bases, with 11 bases of the junction left unmatched. The germline V gene has CDR1 WSHSY and CDR2 SAAADI. CDR3 length: 13 residues. The CDR3 sequence is CACYSGLAGEQYF. The CDR3 DNA sequence: TGCGCCTGCTACTCGGGACTAGCTGGCGAGCAGTACTTC.